This passage covers 17 T cell receptor beta chains from one sample sequenced in a study of blood T cells in healthy people across ages. It was with a sample-barcoded 5' primer and a J-beta primer mix that a second PCR of roughly 7 to 12 cycles was run. TCRdb reanalysed the 5' RACE reads using MiXCR and keeps one entry per CDR3 protein. The repertoire holds approximately 600,000 distinct CDR3 sequences, 58% seen once, with roughly 34% in the top ten. Sequences were obtained from blood. These receptors were obtained from a man in his sixties in good health.

This clonotype was detected only a few times. The chain uses TRBV7-2 and TRBJ2-5; possibly TRBD2 for D (6 bases). Trimming removed 1 base from V and 0 bases from J, with 6 bases in between. This CDR3 contains 14 residues. Germline-derived CDR1 and CDR2 are SGHTA and FQGNSA. The CDR3 DNA sequence: TGTGCCAGCAGCTTAGGGGACTACCAAGAGACCCAGTACTTC. This gives the protein CASSLGDYQETQYF.

In its sample, this clonotype was seen a few times. The rearrangement uses TRBV20-1 and TRBJ2-5, with a tentative D call TRBD2 (5 bases). Trimming cost V 1 base and J 4 bases, with 16 bases left between them. CDR1 is DFQATT and CDR2 is SNEGSKA in the germline V gene (reference sequence). CDR3 length: 15 amino acids. CDR3 region: CSARGVGLARETQYF. In DNA, the CDR3 is TGCAGTGCTAGAGGAGTCGGACTCGCGAGAGAGACCCAGTACTTC.

This clonotype was seen more than once but under ten times. Compared with germline, one end of the junction differs, possibly owing to a read error. The V call is TRBV12-3 or TRBV12-4, the J call TRBJ1-2, with a possible D match to TRBD1 (5 bases). The CDR3 extends over 11 amino acids. The CDR3 loop is CASRSDGQGAF. DNA for the CDR3: TGTGCCAGCAGGTCGGACGGGCAGGGAGCCTTC.

The V call is TRBV2, the J call TRBJ1-2, with 7 bases lining up with TRBD1. The CDR3 runs to 15 residues. V lost 6 bases, J lost 4 bases, and 11 bases stayed unmatched. The germline CDR1 and CDR2 sequences are SNHLY and FYNNEI. CDR3 region: CASRRQGALGYGYTF. The CDR3 DNA is TGTGCCAGCAGAAGACAGGGAGCATTGGGCTATGGCTACACCTTC.

The V gene is TRBV20-1, the J gene TRBJ2-3; D is uncertain. Trimming took 6 bases from V and 1 from J, leaving 11 bases between them. The CDR3 length is 13 residues. CDR1 DFQATT and CDR2 SNEGSKA come from the germline V gene (reference sequence). CDR3 in amino acids: CSAERTRTDTQYF. The CDR3 DNA reads TGCAGTGCGGAGAGGACCCGCACAGATACGCAGTATTTT.

V is TRBV20-1 and J is TRBJ2-1; 11 nucleotides line up with TRBD1. The ends lost 6 bases at V and 6 bases at J; junction bases unmatched: 7. This CDR3 spans 14 amino acids. The V gene's germline CDR1 is DFQATT and CDR2 SNEGSKA (reference sequence). The CDR3 loop reads CSALRGQGGNEQFF. DNA for the CDR3: TGCAGTGCCCTGAGGGGACAGGGGGGCAATGAGCAGTTCTTC.

The rearrangement joins TRBV7-9 to TRBJ2-7; D ambiguous. The V gene's germline CDR1 is SEHNR and CDR2 FQNEAQ (reference sequence). This CDR3 is built from 14 residues. The V and J ends lost 2 bases and 2 bases respectively, with 10 bases between them. The CDR3 loop reads CASSLRLPAYEQYF. The CDR3 DNA reads as TGTGCCAGCAGCTTAAGGCTCCCCGCCTACGAGCAGTACTTC.

This clonotype has only a few counts. J is TRBJ2-1 and V is TRBV20-1, with 8 bases identical to TRBD1. Trimming at V came to 5 bases and at J to 3 bases, leaving 9 bases not matched to a gene. Germline V gene lookup returns CDR1 DFQATT and CDR2 SNEGSKA (reference sequence). The CDR3 covers 15 residues. This CDR3 reads CSAPIRDRNYNEQFF. The CDR3 nucleotides are TGCAGTGCTCCGATCCGGGACAGGAACTACAATGAGCAGTTCTTC.

CDR3 bases: TGTGCCAGCAGCTTCCGAGACAGGGGTCAGCAGTACTTC. Translated, it gives CASSFRDRGQQYF. The chain joins TRBV5-6 to TRBJ2-4; 8 bases map to TRBD1. The germline V gene encodes CDR1 SGHDT and CDR2 YYEEEE. With 2 bases clipped from V and 13 bases from J, the junction kept 8 bases outside the gene matches. The CDR3 consists of 13 residues.

The chain carries TRBV20-1 and TRBJ1-3, with 8 bases that match TRBD1. Germline CDR1 is DFQATT and CDR2 is SNEGSKA (reference sequence). After removal of 6 bases from V and 0 bases from J, the junction contained 1 base not matched to a gene. The CDR3 covers 13 residues. The CDR3, as DNA: TGCAGTGCAGGGACAGGCTCTGGAAACACCATATATTTT. It specifies CSAGTGSGNTIYF.

The chain is built from TRBV6-5 and TRBJ1-1; no firm D call. Germline V gene sequence: CDR1 MNHEY, CDR2 SVGAGI. This CDR3 has 13 residues. V was clipped by 0 bases and J by 11 bases, with 13 bases between them. The CDR3 coding sequence is TGTGCCAGCAGTTACTCGGGCCCTCGGCTGGCTTTCTTT. It codes for CASSYSGPRLAFF.

This clonotype was seen a few times. The chain recombines TRBV5-1 with TRBJ2-2; D gene uncertain. Trimming removed 1 base at V and 7 bases at J, with 2 bases between. This CDR3 is 11 amino acids long. Germline CDR1 is SGHRS and CDR2 is YFSETQ. The CDR3 sequence: CASSLFGELFF. The CDR3 region has the DNA TGCGCCAGCAGCTTGTTCGGGGAGCTGTTTTTT.

This clonotype was detected once. This rearrangement joins TRBV20-1 to TRBJ2-1; TRBD1 is a possible D gene (5 bases). Between the trimmed V and J ends, which lost 1 base and 5 bases, there was a span of 18 bases. The germline V gene has CDR1 DFQATT and CDR2 SNEGSKA (reference sequence). CDR3 length: 16 residues. The DNA for the CDR3 is TGCAGTGCTAGAGTCCCCGACAGTGCCCCCCACAATGAGCAGTTCTTC. Amino acid sequence: CSARVPDSAPHNEQFF.

J is TRBJ2-1 and V is TRBV6-1; D is ambiguous. The germline V gene has CDR1 MNHNS and CDR2 SASEGT. Deletions cut 1 base from V and 9 bases from J, with 4 bases between. The CDR3 contains 11 residues. CDR3 amino acids: CASSEDGEQFF. In DNA, the CDR3 is TGTGCCAGCAGTGAAGACGGTGAGCAGTTCTTC.

The V call is TRBV5-1, the J call TRBJ1-3; D call uncertain. The CDR3 covers 17 residues. Trimming took 4 bases from V and 1 from J, leaving 18 bases between them. CDR1 and CDR2 (germline): SGHRS, YFSETQ. In nucleotides, the CDR3 is TGCGCCAGCAGCCCCGAGGGCGCCCCGAGGTCTGGAAACACCATATATTTT. It specifies CASSPEGAPRSGNTIYF.

Points on this clonotype: Without the conserved terminal phenylalanine or tryptophan, this CDR3 likely stems from a read error. The DNA is omitted, as the CDR3 cannot be located on it reliably, and the CDR3 follows TCRdb's listing. The chain recombines TRBV7-2 with TRBJ1-1; the table gives TRBD1 as D, unverified against the DNA. The germline V gene has CDR1 SGHTA and CDR2 FQGNSA. The CDR3 is made up of 10 amino acids, end residues included. The CDR3 protein is CASSPDSRNY.

The rearrangement uses TRBV2 and TRBJ1-2, with 7 bases lining up with TRBD1. The germline V gene encodes CDR1 SNHLY and CDR2 FYNNEI. Trimming cost V 1 base and J 6 bases; bases outside gene matches: 5. CDR3 size: 14 residues. In DNA form, the CDR3 reads TGTGCCAGCAGTGAAGAGGGGGCCTCCCATGGCTACACCTTC. This translates into CASSEEGASHGYTF.